This T cell receptor beta chain was sequenced during a study of T cells expressing NK-cell markers. Overall study context: Beta-chain profiling covered CD3+CD56+NKG2C+, CD3+CD56+NKG2C- and CD3+CD56-NKG2C+ sorted subsets.

Overall study findings and caveats: Top CD8+ clonotypes included the dominant CD3+CD56+NKG2C+ clonotypes in 6 or 7 donors. Also leading the CD3+CD56-NKG2C+ fraction in several donors were these clonotypes.

Germline V CDR1 and CDR2: ENHRY, SYGVKD. The length of the CDR3 is 16 residues. UMI-tagged 5'RACE template switching yielded the TCR beta cDNA. Each CDR3 protein gets one entry in TCRdb, which reprocessed the 5' RACE reads and gives no DNA. The listing records around 470,000 distinct CDR3 sequences. On this clonotype itself: No antigen is known for it.

V is TRBV10-3 and J is TRBJ2-5; the D call from TCRdb, TRBD1, cannot be confirmed without DNA. The sample comprised blood T cells: a sorted CD56 or NKG2C T cell subset, CD4+ or CD8+ T cells, or bulk PBMC T cells (not recorded which). The receptor was isolated from a woman aged 45-65 years in good health. The CDR3 loop reads CAISDRPRGGQETQYF.